Presented here are 19 T cell receptor beta chains from one specimen sequenced in a study of metastatic and nonmetastatic thyroid tumors. Each patient went into thyroid surgery without having received any treatment. TCRdb reprocessed the PCR reads using MiXCR. The sample contains approximately 16,000 clones, 12% of which appear only once. Sequencing used tumor tissue. The receptors shown here come from a female donor with papillary thyroid cancer or a benign thyroid nodule (not recorded which). Some clones in this sample may be carry-over from other donors' samples.

This clone was observed at least ten times. The V and J genes are TRBV9 and TRBJ2-2; TRBD1 might be the D (6 bases). Between the trimmed V and J ends, which lost 0 bases and 3 bases, there was a span of 9 bases. The CDR3 has 15 amino acids. Germline-derived CDR1 and CDR2 are SGDLS and YYNGEE. CDR3 region: CASSVGGGYTGELFF. The CDR3 DNA is TGTGCCAGCAGCGTAGGTGGGGGCTACACCGGGGAGCTGTTTTTT. Using reference TRBV9 and TRBJ2-2 for the parts outside the CDR3, the full variable domain is DSGVTQTPKHLITATGQRVTLRCSPRSGDLSVYWYQQSLDQGLQFLIQYYNGEERAKGNILERFSAQQFPDLHSELNLSSLELGDSALYFCASSVGGGYTGELFFGEGSRLTVL.

This clone was observed a few times. One end of the junction fails to match germline, which may point to a read error. The chain uses TRBV25-1 and TRBJ1-6, with TRBD1 matching 7 bases. There are 15 residues in the CDR3. Germline V gene lookup returns CDR1 MGHDK and CDR2 SYGVNS. The CDR3 spells CAGREKTGVSSPLHF. DNA for the CDR3: TGTGCCGGCAGGGAAAAAACAGGGGTGTCTTCACCCCTCCACTTC. Full variable domain (outside the CDR3, taken from reference TRBV25-1 and TRBJ1-6): EADIYQTPRYLVIGTGKKITLECSQTMGHDKMYWYQQDPGMELHLIHYSYGVNSTEKGDLSSESTVSRIRTEHFPLTLESARPSHTSQYLCAGREKTGVSSPLHFGNGTRLTVT.

This clone was recorded many times. The rearrangement links TRBV10-3 to TRBJ2-7; D uncertain. V lost 6 bases to trimming and J lost 3 bases, with 12 bases between them. The CDR3 runs 13 residues. Germline values: CDR1 ENHRY, CDR2 SYGVKD. Written as DNA, the CDR3 is TGTGCCATCAGACGCCGGGTCAACTACGAGCAGTACTTC. It encodes CAIRRRVNYEQYF.

This clone was observed at least ten times. This may be a read error, as it is one base from a much larger clone. Other DNA variants within this sample encode the same CDR3. The rearrangement uses TRBV4-3 and TRBJ1-3; no firm D call. This CDR3 is built from 14 residues. CDR1 LGHNA and CDR2 YSLEER come from the germline V gene. CDR3: CANLQLRSGNTIYF. CDR3 coding DNA: TGCGCTAACCTCCAACTAAGGTCTGGAAACACCATATATTTT.

In its sample, this clone was seen many times. This chain links TRBV7-3 with TRBJ2-5, with D perhaps assigned TRBD1 or TRBD2 (5 bases each). Germline CDR1 reads SGHTA; CDR2 reads FQGTGA. Trimming pared 5 bases from V and 1 base from J, leaving 11 bases between. CDR3 length equals 14 residues. For the CDR3, the DNA is TGTGCCAGCAGCCCGTTTGGGGGCCAAGAGACCCAGTACTTC. Its protein product is CASSPFGGQETQYF.

There are many counts of this clone. The J gene is TRBJ1-2, the V gene TRBV12-3 or TRBV12-4; possible D gene TRBD1, 5 bases. V was cut by 3 bases and J by 8 bases, with 7 bases left in between. This CDR3 contains 11 residues. The CDR3 DNA reads as TGTGCCAGCAGTTTTGGGGACGGCTACACCTTC. Protein product: CASSFGDGYTF.

This clone has ten or more counts. V and J are TRBV3-1 and TRBJ2-3; 11 nucleotides match TRBD2. Trimming at V came to 1 base and at J to 7 bases, leaving 7 bases not matched to a gene. Looked up from germline, CDR1 is LGHDT and CDR2 is YNNKEL (reference sequence). The CDR3 totals 16 residues. In DNA, the CDR3 is TGTGCCAGCAGCCAAGGTCTAGCGGGAGGACAAAATACGCAGTATTTT. Amino acid sequence: CASSQGLAGGQNTQYF.

This clone occurred a few times. The V call is TRBV6-1, the J call TRBJ2-2; TRBD1 is a possible D gene (6 bases). This CDR3 is built from 15 residues. Trimming shortened V by 4 bases and J by 3 bases, and 12 bases separated the two germline ends. Germline V CDR1 and CDR2: MNHNS, SASEGT. The CDR3 nucleotides are TGTGCCAGCAGTGCCCCTGGACAGCACACCGGGGAGCTGTTTTTT. It yields the protein CASSAPGQHTGELFF.

This clone was observed a handful of times. The rearrangement uses TRBV7-8 and TRBJ2-2; a weak D match, TRBD2 (6 bases). With 4 bases removed from V and 4 bases from J, the gap between germline ends came to 19 bases. The germline V gene encodes CDR1 SGHVS and CDR2 FQNEAQ. The CDR3 contains 17 residues. CDR3 loop: CASSYRMGGDLTGELFF. The CDR3 DNA is TGTGCCAGCAGCTATAGGATGGGCGGGGATCTCACCGGGGAGCTGTTTTTT. Using reference TRBV7-8 and TRBJ2-2 for the parts outside the CDR3, the full variable domain is GAGVSQSPRYKVAKRGQDVALRCDPISGHVSLFWYQQALGQGPEFLTYFQNEAQLDKSGLPSDRFFAERPEGSVSTLKIQRTQQEDSAVYLCASSYRMGGDLTGELFFGEGSRLTVL.

This clone was recorded at least ten times. This chain connects TRBV28 to TRBJ1-6, with unresolved D. Germline V lookup: CDR1 MDHEN, CDR2 SYDVKM. The CDR3 consists of 13 residues. Trimming removed 7 bases at V and 7 bases at J, with 11 bases between. CDR3 region: CASTPFWNSPLHF. CDR3 coding DNA: TGTGCCAGCACCCCCTTTTGGAATTCACCCCTCCACTTT. The variable domain in full, completed from reference TRBV28 and TRBJ1-6, reads DVKVTQSSRYLVKRTGEKVFLECVQDMDHENMFWYRQDPGLGLRLIYFSYDVKMKEKGDIPEGYSVSREKKERFSLILESASTNQTSMYLCASTPFWNSPLHFGNGTRLTVT.

This clone was seen repeatedly, ten times or more. The chain uses TRBV4-3 and TRBJ1-3, with 9 bases matching TRBD1. Per the germline V gene, CDR1 is LGHNA and CDR2 is YSLEER. J lost 2 bases, V lost 0 bases, and 2 bases had no gene match. CDR3 length equals 16 residues. In DNA, the CDR3 is TGCGCCAGCAGCCAAGAATGGACAGGGGCTGGAAACACCATATATTTT. Translating it yields CASSQEWTGAGNTIYF.

This clone was observed a handful of times. This chain joins TRBV11-1 and TRBJ2-1; TRBD2 agrees at 10 bases. The V gene end was trimmed by 5 bases and the J gene end by 4 bases; junction bases not matched to a gene: 5. The germline V gene encodes CDR1 SGHAT and CDR2 FQDESV (reference sequence). This CDR3 comprises 15 residues. The CDR3 region is CASSPGLANYNEQFF. The CDR3 DNA sequence: TGTGCCAGCAGCCCGGGACTAGCGAATTACAATGAGCAGTTCTTC.

This clone has ten or more counts. The J gene is TRBJ1-5, the V gene TRBV7-9; TRBD1 matches 9 bases. Germline trimming cut 4 bases from V and 6 bases from J; bases unmatched to any gene: 4. The germline V gene has CDR1 SEHNR and CDR2 FQNEAQ (reference sequence). The CDR3 is 14 amino acids. The CDR3 DNA reads as TGTGCCAGCAGCTCCACAGGGGGCGGTCAGCCCCAGCATTTT. Translation gives CASSSTGGGQPQHF.

Many counts were recorded for this clone. The rearrangement uses TRBV5-1 and TRBJ1-1; D ambiguous. This CDR3 is built from 13 residues. CDR1 and CDR2 (germline): SGHRS, YFSETQ. The V and J ends lost 0 bases and 3 bases respectively, with 6 bases between them. The CDR3 sequence: CASSLGADTEAFF. Here the CDR3 DNA reads TGCGCCAGCAGCTTGGGGGCAGACACTGAAGCTTTCTTT. Combining the CDR3 with reference TRBV5-1 and TRBJ1-1 gives the whole variable domain KAGVTQTPRYLIKTRGQQVTLSCSPISGHRSVSWYQQTPGQGLQFLFEYFSETQRNKGNFPGRFSGRQFSNSRSEMNVSTLELGDSALYLCASSLGADTEAFFGQGTRLTVV.

The chain carries TRBV19 and TRBJ2-7; possibly TRBD1 or TRBD2 for D (6 bases each). Trimming pared 6 bases from V and 2 bases from J, leaving 11 bases between. CDR3 length: 13 amino acids. Germline V lookup: CDR1 LNHDA, CDR2 SQIVND (reference sequence). CDR3: CASRGGAAYEQYF. In nucleotides, the CDR3 is TGTGCCAGTAGGGGGGGCGCGGCCTACGAGCAGTACTTC. The full variable domain, in which reference TRBV19 and TRBJ2-7 provide the parts outside the CDR3, is DGGITQSPKYLFRKEGQNVTLSCEQNLNHDAMYWYRQDPGQGLRLIYYSQIVNDFQKGDIAEGYSVSREKKESFPLTVTSAQKNPTAFYLCASRGGAAYEQYFGPGTRLTVT.

This clone turned up a few times. J is TRBJ2-2 and V is TRBV27, with D possibly TRBD2 on 6 matching bases. Germline V CDR1 and CDR2: MNHEY, SMNVEV (reference sequence). V lost 6 bases to trimming and J lost 6 bases, with 23 bases between them. The CDR3 covers 17 residues. The CDR3 DNA sequence: TGTGCCAGCAGCCTTTCCGCCGGGGGACCTCTTCCCGGGGAGCTGTTTTTT. Translated, it gives CASSLSAGGPLPGELFF.

This clone was detected ten times or more. The rearrangement joins TRBV2 to TRBJ2-7; 8 bases map to TRBD2. V shed 1 base, J shed 9 bases, and the junction held 11 bases outside the gene matches. The CDR3 totals 15 residues. Looked up from germline, CDR1 is SNHLY and CDR2 is FYNNEI. The CDR3 here is CASSEEGGGSGGQYF. The CDR3 nucleotides read TGTGCCAGCAGTGAAGAGGGGGGGGGCAGCGGGGGGCAGTACTTC. Full variable domain (remainder filled in from reference TRBV2 and TRBJ2-7): EPEVTQTPSHQVTQMGQEVILRCVPISNHLYFYWYRQILGQKVEFLVSFYNNEISEKSEIFDDQFSVERPDGSNFTLKIRSTKLEDSAMYFCASSEEGGGSGGQYFGPGTRLTVT.

This clone was detected ten times or more. V is TRBV11-2 and J is TRBJ2-7; 8 nucleotides agree with TRBD1. CDR3 length equals 14 residues. Trimming cost V 3 bases and J 4 bases; bases outside gene matches: 5. Germline CDR1 is SGHAT and CDR2 is FQNNGV. CDR3 DNA: TGTGCCAGCAGCTTGGACAGGGAAGGATACGAGCAGTACTTC. Translation: CASSLDREGYEQYF.

Only a few counts were recorded for this clone. The chain employs TRBV6-1 and TRBJ2-7; 12 bases agree with TRBD1. J was trimmed by 6 bases and V by 5 bases; bases with no gene match: 5. The CDR3 consists of 14 residues. Germline assignment: CDR1 MNHNS and CDR2 SASEGT. The CDR3 protein is CASSTGTGGAEQYF. The CDR3 DNA is TGTGCCAGCAGTACCGGGACAGGGGGCGCCGAGCAGTACTTC.